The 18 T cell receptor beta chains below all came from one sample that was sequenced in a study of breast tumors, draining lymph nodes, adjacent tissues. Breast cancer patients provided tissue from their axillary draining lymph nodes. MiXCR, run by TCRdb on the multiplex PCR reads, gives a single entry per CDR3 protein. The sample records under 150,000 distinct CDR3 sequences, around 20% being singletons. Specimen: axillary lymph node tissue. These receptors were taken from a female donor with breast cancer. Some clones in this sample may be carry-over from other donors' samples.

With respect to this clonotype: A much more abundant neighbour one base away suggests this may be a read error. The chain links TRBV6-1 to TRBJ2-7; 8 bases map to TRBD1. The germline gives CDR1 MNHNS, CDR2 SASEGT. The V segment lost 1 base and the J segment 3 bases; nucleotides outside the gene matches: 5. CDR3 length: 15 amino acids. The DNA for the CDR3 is TGTGCCAGCAGTGAAGGGACAGGGTCTGTCTACGAGCAGTACTTC. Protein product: CASSEGTGSVYEQYF.

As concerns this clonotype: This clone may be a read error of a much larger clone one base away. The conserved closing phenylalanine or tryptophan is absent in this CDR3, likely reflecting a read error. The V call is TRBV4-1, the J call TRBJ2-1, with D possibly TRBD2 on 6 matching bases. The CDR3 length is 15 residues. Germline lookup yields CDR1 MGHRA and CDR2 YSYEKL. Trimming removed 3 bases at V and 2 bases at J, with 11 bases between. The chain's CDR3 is CASSQTERAYNEQFS. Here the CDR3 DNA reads TGCGCCAGCAGCCAGACCGAGCGGGCCTACAATGAGCAGTTCTCC.

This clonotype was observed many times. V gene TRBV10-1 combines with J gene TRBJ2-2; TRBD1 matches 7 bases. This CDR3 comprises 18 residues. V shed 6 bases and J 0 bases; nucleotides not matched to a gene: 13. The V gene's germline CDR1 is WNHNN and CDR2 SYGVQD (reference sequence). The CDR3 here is CASRWDRDDYTNTGELFF. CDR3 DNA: TGCGCCAGCAGATGGGACAGAGATGATTATACGAACACCGGGGAGCTGTTTTTT.

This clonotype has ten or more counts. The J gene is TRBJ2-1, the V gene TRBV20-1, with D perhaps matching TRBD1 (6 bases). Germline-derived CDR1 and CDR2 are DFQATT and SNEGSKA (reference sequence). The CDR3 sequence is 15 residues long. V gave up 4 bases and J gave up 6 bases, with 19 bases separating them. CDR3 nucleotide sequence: TGCAGTGCTACAAGAGGAATCAGGGGTCGCAATGAGCAGTTCTTC. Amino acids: CSATRGIRGRNEQFF.

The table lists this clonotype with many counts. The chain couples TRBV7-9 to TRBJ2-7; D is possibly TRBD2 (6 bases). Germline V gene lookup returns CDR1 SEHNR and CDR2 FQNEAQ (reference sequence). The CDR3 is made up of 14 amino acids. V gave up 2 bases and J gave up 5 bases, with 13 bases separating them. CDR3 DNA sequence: TGTGCCAGCAGCTTATTTACCGGGGGAGACGAGCAGTACTTC. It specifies CASSLFTGGDEQYF.

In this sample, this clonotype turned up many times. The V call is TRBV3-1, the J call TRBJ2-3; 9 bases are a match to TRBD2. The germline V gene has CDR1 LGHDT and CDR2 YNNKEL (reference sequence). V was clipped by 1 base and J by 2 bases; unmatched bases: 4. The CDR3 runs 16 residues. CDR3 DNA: TGTGCCAGCAGCCAAGGATCTAGCGGGACCACAGATACGCAGTATTTT. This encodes CASSQGSSGTTDTQYF.

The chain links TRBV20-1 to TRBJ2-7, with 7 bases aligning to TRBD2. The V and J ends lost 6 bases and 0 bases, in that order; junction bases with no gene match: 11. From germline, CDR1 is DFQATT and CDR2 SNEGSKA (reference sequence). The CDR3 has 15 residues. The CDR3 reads CSARSSGENSYEQYF. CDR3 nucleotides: TGCAGTGCCCGATCGAGCGGGGAAAACTCCTACGAGCAGTACTTC.

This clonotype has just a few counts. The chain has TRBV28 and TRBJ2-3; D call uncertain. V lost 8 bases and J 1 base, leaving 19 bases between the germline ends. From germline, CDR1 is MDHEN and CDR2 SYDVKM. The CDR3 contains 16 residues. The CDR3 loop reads CASRSSSRIRTDTQYF. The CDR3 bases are TGTGCCAGCCGCAGTTCCTCCCGAATACGCACAGATACGCAGTATTTT.

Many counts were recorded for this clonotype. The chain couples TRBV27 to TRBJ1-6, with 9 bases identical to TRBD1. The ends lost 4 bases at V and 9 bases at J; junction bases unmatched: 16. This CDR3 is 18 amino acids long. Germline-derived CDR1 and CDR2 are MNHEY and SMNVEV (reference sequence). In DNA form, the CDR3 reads TGTGCCAGCAGTTCGTTACAGGGGGCGATTTCGGGAAGTTCACCCCTCCACTTT. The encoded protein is CASSSLQGAISGSSPLHF.

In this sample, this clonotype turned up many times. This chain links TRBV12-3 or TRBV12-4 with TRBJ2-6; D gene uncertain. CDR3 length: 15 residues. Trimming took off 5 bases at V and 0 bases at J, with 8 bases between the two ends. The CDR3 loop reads CASSPTSSGANVLTF. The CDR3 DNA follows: TGTGCCAGCAGTCCAACGAGCTCTGGGGCCAACGTCCTGACTTTC.

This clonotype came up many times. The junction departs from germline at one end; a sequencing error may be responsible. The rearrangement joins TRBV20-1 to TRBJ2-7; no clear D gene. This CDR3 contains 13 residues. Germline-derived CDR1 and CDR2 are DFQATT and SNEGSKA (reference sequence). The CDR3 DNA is TGCAGTGCTAGAGATAGGACGCCCTACGAGCAATACTTC. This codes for CSARDRTPYEQYF.

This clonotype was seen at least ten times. CDR3 bases: TGTGCCAGCAGTTACTCGTTACACCCGACCGCTTCTACCTACGAGCAGTACTTC. As protein: CASSYSLHPTASTYEQYF. The V call is TRBV6-2 or TRBV6-3, the J call TRBJ2-7; D is uncertain. Germline CDR1 reads MNHEY; CDR2 reads SVGEGT. Trimming cost V 0 bases and J 2 bases, with 20 bases left between them. The length of the CDR3 is 18 residues.

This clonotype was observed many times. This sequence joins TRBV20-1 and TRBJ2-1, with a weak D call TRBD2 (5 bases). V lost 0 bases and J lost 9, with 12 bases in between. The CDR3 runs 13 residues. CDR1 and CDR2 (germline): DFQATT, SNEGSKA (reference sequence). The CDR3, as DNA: TGCAGTGCTAGAGATTTGCGTGGGAGTGAGCAGTTCTTC. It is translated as CSARDLRGSEQFF.

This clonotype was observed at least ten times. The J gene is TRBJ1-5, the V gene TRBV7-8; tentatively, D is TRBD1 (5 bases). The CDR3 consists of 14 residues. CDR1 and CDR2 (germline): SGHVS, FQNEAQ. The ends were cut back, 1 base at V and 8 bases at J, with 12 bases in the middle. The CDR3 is CASSLGGLVEPQHF. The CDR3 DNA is TGTGCCAGCAGCTTAGGGGGGTTAGTGGAGCCCCAGCATTTT.

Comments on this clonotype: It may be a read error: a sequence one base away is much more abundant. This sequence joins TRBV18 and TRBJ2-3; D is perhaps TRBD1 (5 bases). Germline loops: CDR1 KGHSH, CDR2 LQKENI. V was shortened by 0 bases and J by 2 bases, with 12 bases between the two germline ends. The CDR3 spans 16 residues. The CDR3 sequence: CASSPPAGSSTDTQYF. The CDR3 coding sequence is TGTGCCAGCTCACCACCCGCAGGGTCCTCCACAGATACGCAGTATTTT.

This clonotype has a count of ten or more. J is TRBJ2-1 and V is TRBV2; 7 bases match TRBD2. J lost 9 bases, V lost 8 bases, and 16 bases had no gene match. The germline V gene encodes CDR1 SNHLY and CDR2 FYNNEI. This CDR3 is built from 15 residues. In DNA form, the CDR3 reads TGTGCCAGCGGGGGGGGACTTAGGACAATCCTTGAGCAGTTCTTC. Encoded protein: CASGGGLRTILEQFF.

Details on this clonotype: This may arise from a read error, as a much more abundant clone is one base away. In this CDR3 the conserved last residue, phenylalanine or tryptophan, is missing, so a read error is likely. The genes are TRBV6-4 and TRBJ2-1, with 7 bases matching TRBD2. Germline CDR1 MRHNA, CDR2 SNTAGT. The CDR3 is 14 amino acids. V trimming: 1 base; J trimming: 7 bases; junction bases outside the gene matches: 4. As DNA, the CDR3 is TGTGCCAGCAGTGACTGGGGGGGTGGGAATGAGCAGTTCCTC. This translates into CASSDWGGGNEQFL.

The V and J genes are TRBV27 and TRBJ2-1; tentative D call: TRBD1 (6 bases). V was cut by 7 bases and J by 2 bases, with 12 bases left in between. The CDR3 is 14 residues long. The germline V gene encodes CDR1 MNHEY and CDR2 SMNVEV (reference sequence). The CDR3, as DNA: TGTGCCAGCATTAAACAGGGTCCCTACAATGAGCAGTTCTTC. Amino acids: CASIKQGPYNEQFF.